This TCR beta chain appears in the sequencing data of a study of post-analysis software for immune sequencing data. Turning to the study itself: Clinical courses comprised relapsing-remitting, secondary progressive and progressive-relapsing multiple sclerosis.

General observations from the study: When patients were compared with controls, 5 or 6 TRBV segments were more frequent, TRBV5-6, TRBV5-1 and TRBV20-1 among them.

The authors incorporated unique molecular identifiers into the TCR beta cDNA libraries. TCRdb re-called the PCR reads with MiXCR, one entry per CDR3 protein. This table has approximately 770,000 distinct CDR3 sequences, around 42% appearing once. Note on this clonotype: Its antigen is not identified.

Germline loops: CDR1 SGHTA, CDR2 FQGNSA. The CDR3 sequence is 13 residues long. V gave up 2 bases and J gave up 6 bases, with 7 bases separating them. The rearrangement links TRBV7-2 to TRBJ2-2; D unclear. The source material was blood. The receptor was isolated from a girl aged 10 to 17 with multiple sclerosis. DNA for the CDR3: TGTGCCAGCAGCTTATACGGTTCCGGGGAGCTGTTTTTT. Translated: CASSLYGSGELFF.